This TCR beta chain is drawn from a study of chemoradiotherapy in HPV16-positive cancers. Assay: immunoSEQ multiplex PCR; the TCRdb copy retains only in-frame clones and omits some. The sample has 30,000 or so clones, around 88% seen once. Germline loops: CDR1 SGHAT, CDR2 FQNNGV. This CDR3 has 16 residues. V was cut by 1 base and J by 0 bases, with 12 bases left in between. Findings and limits, study-wide: In HPV16-positive patients, HPV-responsive T-cell expansion tracked better recurrence-free survival.

Concerning this clone itself: Its antigen is as yet unknown.

The clonotype originates from a human donor with HPV-associated anogenital cancer. V and J are TRBV11-2 and TRBJ1-1; TRBD1 is a possible D gene (6 bases). The material was blood, obtained from a patient who underwent chemoradiotherapy. CDR3 loop: CASSLVGQNMNTEAFF. DNA of the CDR3: TGTGCCAGCAGCTTAGTCGGACAGAACATGAACACTGAAGCTTTCTTT.